What follows is one T cell receptor (beta chain) and its context. This specimen comes from a study of control samples from healthy donors and cancer patients. Assay used: immunoSEQ multiplex PCR; TCRdb lists only in-frame clones, some missing. This sample carries tens of thousands of clones, roughly 91% of them seen once, and the ten largest clones take roughly 12%. V shed 3 bases and J 1 base; nucleotides not matched to a gene: 2. The germline CDR1 and CDR2 sequences are SGDLS and YYNGEE. This CDR3 spans 14 amino acids. The TCR sequence derives from a man aged 50 or older with lung cancer. The V and J genes are TRBV9 and TRBJ1-1; TRBD1 aligns across 8 bases. The specimen was PBMCs. The CDR3 sequence is CASSEGTGNTEAFF. The CDR3 bases are TGTGCCAGCAGCGAAGGGACAGGGAACACTGAAGCTTTCTTT.